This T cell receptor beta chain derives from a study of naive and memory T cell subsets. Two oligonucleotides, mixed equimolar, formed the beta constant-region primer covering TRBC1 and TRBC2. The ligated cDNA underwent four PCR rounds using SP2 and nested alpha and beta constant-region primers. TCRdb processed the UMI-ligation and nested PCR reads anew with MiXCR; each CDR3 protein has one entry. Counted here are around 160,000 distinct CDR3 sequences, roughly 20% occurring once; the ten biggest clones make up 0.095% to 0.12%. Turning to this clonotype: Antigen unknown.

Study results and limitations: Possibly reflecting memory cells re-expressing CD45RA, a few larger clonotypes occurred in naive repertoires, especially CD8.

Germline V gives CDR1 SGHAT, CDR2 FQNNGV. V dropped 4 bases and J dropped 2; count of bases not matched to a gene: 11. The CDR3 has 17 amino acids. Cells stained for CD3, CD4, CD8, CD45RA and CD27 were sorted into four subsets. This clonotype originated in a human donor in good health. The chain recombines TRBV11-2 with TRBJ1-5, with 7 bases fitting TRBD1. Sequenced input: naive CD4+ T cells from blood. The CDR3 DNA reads TGTGCCAGCAGCTGCCCGCCGACAGGGATTTGCAATCAGCCCCAGCATTTT. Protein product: CASSCPPTGICNQPQHF.